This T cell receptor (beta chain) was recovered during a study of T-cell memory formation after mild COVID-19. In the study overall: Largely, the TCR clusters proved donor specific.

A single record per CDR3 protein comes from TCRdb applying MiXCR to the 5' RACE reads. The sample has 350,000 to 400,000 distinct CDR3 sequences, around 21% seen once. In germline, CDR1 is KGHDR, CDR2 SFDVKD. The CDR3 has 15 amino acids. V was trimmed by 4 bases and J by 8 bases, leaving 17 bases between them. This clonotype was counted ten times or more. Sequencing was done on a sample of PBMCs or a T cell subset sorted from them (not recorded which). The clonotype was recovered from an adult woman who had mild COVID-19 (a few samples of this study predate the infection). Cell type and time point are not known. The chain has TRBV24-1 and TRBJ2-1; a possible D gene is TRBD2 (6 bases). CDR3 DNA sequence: TGTGCCACCAGTGACCCGCGGGGCCTGAGCTATGAGCAGTTCTTC. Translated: CATSDPRGLSYEQFF.